This TCR beta chain was identified during a study of regulatory T cells in long-lasting Graves disease (dated by TCRdb to about 2021). For context, the study as a whole: To count as having persistent Graves' disease, a patient had to have received antithyroid drug treatment for over 5 years with TSH receptor autoantibodies remaining persistently positive. Persistent Graves' disease patients were compared with newly diagnosed Graves' disease patients by peripheral blood TCR sequencing and RNA sequencing. In the clinical cohort, patients with persistent Graves' disease had used antithyroid drugs for an average of about 9.3 years. A total of 35 or so samples were covered by TCR sequencing, comprising about 13 persistent and around 20 newly diagnosed Graves' disease patients. The study was registered as a clinical trial and conducted in China.

The research as a whole found: Sequencing and analysis were limited to the TCR beta chain. Only peripheral blood was studied, because thyroid tissue, the primary lesion, was inaccessible. The small sample size was acknowledged by the authors as a limitation that may reduce accuracy. Patients with persistent disease shared more public clonotypes (around 2,500) than newly diagnosed patients did (more than 900). TRBV28, TRBJ1-2 and TRBJ2-5 were preferentially used in persistent disease, while TRBV20-1 and TRBJ2-1 were favored in newly diagnosed disease. Persistent Graves' disease patients showed lower TCR Shannon entropy and fewer highly expanded clones than newly diagnosed patients, suggesting clonal expansion.

The meaning of the sample's time point label: persistent/refractory GD, antithyroid drugs over 5 years with positive TRAb. RNA was extracted from PBMCs in TRIzol for both TCR sequencing and RNA sequencing. The diagnosis of Graves' disease was made according to American Thyroid Association guidelines. Patients were recruited from an endocrinology department in Xi'an, China. From each patient, roughly 9 milliliters of peripheral blood was collected into an EDTA anticoagulant tube. Ficoll Paque Plus density gradient separation was used to isolate PBMCs, and no further T cell sorting was done. RNA quality was checked with an Agilent 2100 Bioanalyzer and agarose gel, and concentration with a NanoDrop 2000. For CDR1 and CDR2, the germline V gene lists SGDLS and YYNGEE. CDR3 length: 14 amino acids, cysteine to phenylalanine. Only CDR3 DNA remains: 42 bases, in frame from the first base. V and J are trimmed by 2 bases and 4 bases, and the gene matches miss 2 bases of the junction.

Points on this clonotype: What antigen it recognizes has not been identified. Base qualities are not provided; no much larger clone lies one nucleotide away.

Libraries were built with multiplex PCR. These reads were obtained on an Illumina HiSeq 4000. CDR3 regions were amplified by Arm-PCR with iRepertoire HTBI primers to construct TCR beta libraries. Before sequencing, the PCR products underwent gel purification. As for the authors' bioinformatics: A total of under 80 TRBV and more than twelve TRBJ segments were identified across samples and were used for gene usage analysis of CDR3 amino acid clonotypes. Filtered high-quality paired reads were merged into contigs using COPE and FqMerger. BLAST was used to align contigs to IMGT TRBV, TRBD and TRBJ reference genes, and CDR3 was defined according to IMGT. Any clonotype with a frequency above 0.1% was counted as a highly expanded clone. Shannon entropy served as the measure of repertoire diversity, while the Gini coefficient captured V-J evenness. A clonotype was considered public if more than one individual shared it. TCRdb reprocessed the public reads (quality trimming at Q25 with fastp, clone calling with MiXCR) and kept in-frame beta chains. Identical CDR3 protein sequences are pooled into one entry, listed with their most common genes and DNA. The V and J calls shown here were made by TCRdb, not taken from the authors' results. This sample is represented by 600,000 to 850,000 distinct CDR3 sequences; about 32% of them were singletons. The ten top clones hold 42% of the sample.

The sequence is built from TRBV9 and TRBJ2-7, and 11 junctional nucleotides match TRBD2. Sequenced material: peripheral blood mononuclear cells (PBMCs), taken when the disease was refractory, from a patient treated with antithyroid drugs. This receptor was taken from a female donor with Graves disease. The nucleotides are TGTGCCAGCAGCGTTAGCGGGAGGGAGTACGAGCAGTACTTC. Translated, it reads CASSVSGREYEQYF.